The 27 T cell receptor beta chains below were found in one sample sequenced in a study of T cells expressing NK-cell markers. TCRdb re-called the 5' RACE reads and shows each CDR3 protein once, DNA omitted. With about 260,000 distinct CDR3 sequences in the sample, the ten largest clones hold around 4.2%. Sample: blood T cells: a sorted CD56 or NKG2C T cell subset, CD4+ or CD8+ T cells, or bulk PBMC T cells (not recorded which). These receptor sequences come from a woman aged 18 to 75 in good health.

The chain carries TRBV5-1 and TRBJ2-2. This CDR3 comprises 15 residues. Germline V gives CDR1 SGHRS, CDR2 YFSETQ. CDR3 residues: CASSLLVPSTGELFF.

The CDR3 loop is CASSQGEGDYLTDTQYF. This chain uses TRBV4-2 with TRBJ2-3; TCRdb names TRBD2, which stays unverified in the absence of DNA. CDR1 is LGHNA, CDR2 YNFKEQ, per germline. The CDR3 sequence is 17 residues long.

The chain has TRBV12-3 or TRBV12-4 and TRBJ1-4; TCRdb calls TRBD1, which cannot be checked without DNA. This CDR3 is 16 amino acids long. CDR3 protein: CASSLGAGKPNEKLFF.

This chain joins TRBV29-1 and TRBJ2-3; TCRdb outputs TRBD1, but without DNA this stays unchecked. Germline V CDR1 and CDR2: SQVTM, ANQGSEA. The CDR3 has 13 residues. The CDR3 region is CSVRDASTDTQYF.

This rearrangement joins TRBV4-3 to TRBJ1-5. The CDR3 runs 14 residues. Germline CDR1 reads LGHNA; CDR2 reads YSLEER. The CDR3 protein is CASSQGADYQPQHF.

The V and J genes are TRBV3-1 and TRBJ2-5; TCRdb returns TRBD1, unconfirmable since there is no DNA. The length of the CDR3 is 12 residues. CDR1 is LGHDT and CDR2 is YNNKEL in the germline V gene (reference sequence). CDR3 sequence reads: CASSRGQETQYF.

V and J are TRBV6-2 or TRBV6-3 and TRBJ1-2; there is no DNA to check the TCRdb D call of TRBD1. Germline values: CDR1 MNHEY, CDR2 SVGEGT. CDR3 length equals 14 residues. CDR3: CASSYRRDMDGYTF.

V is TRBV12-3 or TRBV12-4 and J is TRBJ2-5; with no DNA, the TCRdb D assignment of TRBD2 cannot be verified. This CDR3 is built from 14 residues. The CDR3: CASSLYGERETQYF.

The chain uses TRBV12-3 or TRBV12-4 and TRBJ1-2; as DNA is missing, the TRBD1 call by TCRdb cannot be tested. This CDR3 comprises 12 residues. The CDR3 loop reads CASSSGVGGYTF.

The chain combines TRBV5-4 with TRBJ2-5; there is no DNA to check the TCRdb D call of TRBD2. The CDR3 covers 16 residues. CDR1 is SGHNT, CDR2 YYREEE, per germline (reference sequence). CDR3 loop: CASSFLSARQEETQYF.

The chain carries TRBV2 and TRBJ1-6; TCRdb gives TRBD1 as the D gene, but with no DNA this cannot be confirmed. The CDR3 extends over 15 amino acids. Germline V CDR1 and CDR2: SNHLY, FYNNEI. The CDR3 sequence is CASSELGQGGSPLHF.

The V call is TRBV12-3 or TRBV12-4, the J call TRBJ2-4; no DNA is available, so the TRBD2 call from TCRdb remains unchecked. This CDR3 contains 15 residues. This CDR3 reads CASSFWTLAKNIQYF.

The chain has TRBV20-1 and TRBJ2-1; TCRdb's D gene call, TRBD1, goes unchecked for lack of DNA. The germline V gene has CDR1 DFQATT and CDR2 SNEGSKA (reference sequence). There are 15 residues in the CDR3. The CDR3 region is CSARDPDRGYNEQFF.

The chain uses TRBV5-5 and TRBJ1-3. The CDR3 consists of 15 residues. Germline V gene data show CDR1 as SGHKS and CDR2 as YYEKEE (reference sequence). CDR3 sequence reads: CASSLLSGPGNTIYF.

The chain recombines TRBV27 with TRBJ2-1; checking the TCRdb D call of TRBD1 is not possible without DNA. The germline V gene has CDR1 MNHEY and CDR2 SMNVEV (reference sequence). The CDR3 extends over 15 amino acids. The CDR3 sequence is CASSPGQVGYNEQFF.

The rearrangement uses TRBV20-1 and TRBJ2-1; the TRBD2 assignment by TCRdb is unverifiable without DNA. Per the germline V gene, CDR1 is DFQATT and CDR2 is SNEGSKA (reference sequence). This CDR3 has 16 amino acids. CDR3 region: CSARRPAGLGYNEQFF.

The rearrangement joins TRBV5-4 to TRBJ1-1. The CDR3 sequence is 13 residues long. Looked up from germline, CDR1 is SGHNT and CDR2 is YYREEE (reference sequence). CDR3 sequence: CASSLWQNTEAFF.

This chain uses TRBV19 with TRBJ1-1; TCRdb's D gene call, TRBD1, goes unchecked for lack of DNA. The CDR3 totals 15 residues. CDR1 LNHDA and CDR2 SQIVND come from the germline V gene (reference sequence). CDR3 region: CASTTIDRANTEAFF.

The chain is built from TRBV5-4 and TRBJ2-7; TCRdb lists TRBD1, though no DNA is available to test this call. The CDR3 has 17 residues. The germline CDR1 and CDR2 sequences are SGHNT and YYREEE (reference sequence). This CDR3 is CASSLASAGGIPYEQYF.

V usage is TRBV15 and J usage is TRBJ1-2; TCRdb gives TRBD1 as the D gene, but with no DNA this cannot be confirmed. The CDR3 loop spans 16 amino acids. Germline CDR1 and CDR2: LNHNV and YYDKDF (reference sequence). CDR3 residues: CATSRDHLGGLGGYTF.

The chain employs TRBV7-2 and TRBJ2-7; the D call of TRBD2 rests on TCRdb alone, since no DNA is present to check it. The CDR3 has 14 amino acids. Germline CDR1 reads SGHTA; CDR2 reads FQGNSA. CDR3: CASSFLAGVYEQYF.

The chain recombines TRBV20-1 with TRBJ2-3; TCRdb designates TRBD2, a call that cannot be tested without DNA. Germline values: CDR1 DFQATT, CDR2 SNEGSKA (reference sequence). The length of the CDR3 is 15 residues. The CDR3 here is CSARPGTSGNRTQYF.

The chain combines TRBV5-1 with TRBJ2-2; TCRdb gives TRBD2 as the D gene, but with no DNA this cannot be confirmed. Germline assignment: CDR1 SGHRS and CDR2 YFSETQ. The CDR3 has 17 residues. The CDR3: CASRSSPSGGVLGELFF. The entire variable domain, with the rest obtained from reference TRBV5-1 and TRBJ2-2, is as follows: KAGVTQTPRYLIKTRGQQVTLSCSPISGHRSVSWYQQTPGQGLQFLFEYFSETQRNKGNFPGRFSGRQFSNSRSEMNVSTLELGDSALYLCASRSSPSGGVLGELFFGEGSRLTVL.

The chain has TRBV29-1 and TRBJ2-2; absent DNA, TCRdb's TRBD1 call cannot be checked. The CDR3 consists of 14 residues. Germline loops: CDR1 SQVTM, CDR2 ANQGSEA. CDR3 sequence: CSVANRGHTGELFF.

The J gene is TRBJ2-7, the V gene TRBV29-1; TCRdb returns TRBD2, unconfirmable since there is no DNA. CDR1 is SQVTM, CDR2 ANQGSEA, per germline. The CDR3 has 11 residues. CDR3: CSVSSGHEQYF.

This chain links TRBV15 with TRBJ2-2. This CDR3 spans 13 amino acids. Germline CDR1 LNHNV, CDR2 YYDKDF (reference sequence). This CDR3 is CATSPTSRGELFF. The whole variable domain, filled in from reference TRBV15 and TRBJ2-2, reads DAMVIQNPRYQVTQFGKPVTLSCSQTLNHNVMYWYQQKSSQAPKLLFHYYDKDFNNEADTPDNFQSRRPNTSFCFLDIRSPGLGDTAMYLCATSPTSRGELFFGEGSRLTVL.

The CDR3 region is CASSLSGTYNEQFF. This chain links TRBV7-8 with TRBJ2-1. The CDR3 is made up of 14 amino acids. In germline, CDR1 is SGHVS, CDR2 FQNEAQ. Based on the CDR3 plus reference TRBV7-8 and TRBJ2-1, the full variable domain is GAGVSQSPRYKVAKRGQDVALRCDPISGHVSLFWYQQALGQGPEFLTYFQNEAQLDKSGLPSDRFFAERPEGSVSTLKIQRTQQEDSAVYLCASSLSGTYNEQFFGPGTRLTVL.